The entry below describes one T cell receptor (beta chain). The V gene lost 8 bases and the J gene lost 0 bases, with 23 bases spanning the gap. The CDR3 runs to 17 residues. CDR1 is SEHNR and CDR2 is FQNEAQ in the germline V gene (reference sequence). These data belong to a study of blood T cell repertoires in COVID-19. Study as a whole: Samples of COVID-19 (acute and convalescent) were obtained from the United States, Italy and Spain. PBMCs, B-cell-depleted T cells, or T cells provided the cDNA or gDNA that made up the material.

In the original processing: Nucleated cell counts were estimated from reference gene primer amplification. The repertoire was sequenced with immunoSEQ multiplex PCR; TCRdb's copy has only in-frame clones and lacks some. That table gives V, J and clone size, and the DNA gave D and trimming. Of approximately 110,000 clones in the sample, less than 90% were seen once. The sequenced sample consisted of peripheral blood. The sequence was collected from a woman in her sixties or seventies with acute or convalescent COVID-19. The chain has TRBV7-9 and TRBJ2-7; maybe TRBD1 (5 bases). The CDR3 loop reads CASGKGQGGLSSYEQYF. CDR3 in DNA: TGTGCCAGCGGAAAAGGGCAGGGCGGTCTCAGCTCCTACGAGCAGTACTTC.